The following is a TCR beta chain sequence with its context. Its antigen remains unidentified. The CDR3 is 13 amino acids. V was clipped by 6 bases and J by 4 bases, with 12 bases between them. The V gene's germline CDR1 is SGHTA and CDR2 FQGNSA. This sample was included in a study of blood T cells in healthy people across ages. Broader study findings: While age rose, TCR beta diversity per million T cells dropped in a roughly linear way.

A sample-barcoded 5' primer and a J-beta primer mix were used in a second PCR of roughly 7 to 12 cycles. Researchers report that a template-switch adaptor with 12 random nucleotides tagged each cDNA molecule. MiXCR was run by TCRdb on the 5' RACE reads, yielding one entry per CDR3 protein. The profile shows 1.5 million to 2 million distinct CDR3 sequences, 28% of them singletons. It was about 10 milliliters of peripheral blood that were drawn from each donor. Material for sequencing was blood. The chain recombines TRBV7-2 with TRBJ1-2, with D maybe TRBD1 (5 bases). The sequence was obtained from a woman aged 25 to 45 in good health. CDR3 sequence reads: CASRLGVSYGYTF. The CDR3 nucleotides are TGTGCCAGCAGACTAGGGGTCTCCTATGGCTACACCTTC.